The next 2 T cell receptor beta chains were all read from a single sample in a study of blood T cells in healthy people across ages. The second PCR ran 7 to 11 cycles with a sample-barcoded 5' primer and J-beta primers. TCRdb re-called the 5' RACE reads through MiXCR, storing one row per CDR3 protein. This sample has approximately 2,000,000 distinct CDR3 sequences; approximately 39% occur once, and the top ten carry roughly 23%. The sample comprised blood. The source is a human donor in good health.

This clonotype came up once. This sequence joins TRBV12-3 or TRBV12-4 and TRBJ1-4; the D gene is possibly TRBD1 (5 bases). The CDR3 is 15 amino acids. Trimming cost V 8 bases and J 4 bases, with 17 bases left between them. Written as DNA, the CDR3 is TGTGCCAGCCACAAAGGTGGGGGGAATAATGAAAAACTGTTTTTT. It encodes CASHKGGGNNEKLFF.

The chain couples TRBV12-3 or TRBV12-4 to TRBJ2-2, with 7 bases aligning to TRBD1. V gave up 6 bases and J gave up 2 bases; unmatched junction bases: 9. This CDR3 is 16 amino acids long. The CDR3 sequence: CASSIPRDSNTGELFF. In DNA, the CDR3 is TGTGCCAGCAGCATTCCGAGGGACAGCAACACCGGGGAGCTGTTTTTT.